The 4 T cell receptor beta chains below were found in one sample sequenced in a study of T cell repertoires in ileal Crohn's disease. Measured with immunoSEQ multiplex PCR; TCRdb has only the in-frame clones, and not every one. The table has thousands of clones, approximately 86% seen once. Sequences were obtained from ileal tissue. These receptors were taken from an adult with Crohn's disease.

V usage is TRBV19 and J usage is TRBJ2-5; no firm D call. With the DNA end fitting TRBJ2-7 better, the J assignment may be wrong. The germline V gene has CDR1 LNHDA and CDR2 SQIVND (reference sequence). This CDR3 region has 14 residues. DNA of the CDR3: TGTGCCAGTAGTATAAGCCAGTCCTACTACGAGCAGTACTTC. Translation gives CASSISQSYYEQYF.

This rearrangement joins TRBV4-1 to TRBJ2-5; tentative D call: TRBD1 (6 bases). Between the trimmed V and J ends, which lost 1 base and 4 bases, there was a span of 22 bases. Per germline, CDR1 MGHRA and CDR2 YSYEKL. The CDR3 contains 18 residues. The chain's CDR3 is CASSQGGNWISRGETQYF. As DNA, the CDR3 is TGCGCCAGCAGCCAAGGGGGTAACTGGATTAGCAGGGGAGAGACCCAGTACTTC.

The V gene is TRBV6-4, the J gene TRBJ2-1; 13 bases are shared with TRBD2. CDR1 is MRHNA and CDR2 is SNTAGT in the germline V gene. This CDR3 comprises 15 residues. The V gene end was trimmed by 8 bases and the J gene end by 8 bases; junction bases not matched to a gene: 9. This CDR3 reads CASSWTSGSVDEQFF. The CDR3, as DNA: TGTGCCAGCTCATGGACTAGCGGGAGTGTGGATGAGCAGTTCTTC.

V usage is TRBV6-1 and J usage is TRBJ2-1, with 9 bases lining up with TRBD2. The germline V gene has CDR1 MNHNS and CDR2 SASEGT. CDR3 length: 13 amino acids. V lost 6 bases, J lost 8 bases, and 5 bases stayed unmatched. Here the CDR3 reads CASSLGLAYEQFF. The CDR3 DNA reads as TGTGCCAGCAGCCTGGGACTAGCTTATGAGCAGTTCTTC.